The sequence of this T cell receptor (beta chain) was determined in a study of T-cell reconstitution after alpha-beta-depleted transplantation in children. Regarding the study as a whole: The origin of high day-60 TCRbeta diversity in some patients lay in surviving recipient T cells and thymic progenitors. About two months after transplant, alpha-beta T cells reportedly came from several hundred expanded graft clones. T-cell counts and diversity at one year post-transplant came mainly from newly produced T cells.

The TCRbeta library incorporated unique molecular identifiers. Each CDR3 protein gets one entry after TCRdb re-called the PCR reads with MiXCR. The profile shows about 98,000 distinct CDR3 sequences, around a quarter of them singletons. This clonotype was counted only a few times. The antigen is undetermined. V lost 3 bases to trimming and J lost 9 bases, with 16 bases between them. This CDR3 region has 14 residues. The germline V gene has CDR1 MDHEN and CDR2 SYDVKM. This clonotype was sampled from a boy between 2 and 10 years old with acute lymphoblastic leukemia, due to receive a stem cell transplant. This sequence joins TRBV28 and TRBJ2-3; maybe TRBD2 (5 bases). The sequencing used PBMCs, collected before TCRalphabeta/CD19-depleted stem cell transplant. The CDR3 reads CASSFERVGVTQYF. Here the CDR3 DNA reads TGTGCCAGCAGTTTTGAGAGGGTCGGAGTGACGCAGTATTTT. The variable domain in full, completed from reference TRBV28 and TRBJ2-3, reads DVKVTQSSRYLVKRTGEKVFLECVQDMDHENMFWYRQDPGLGLRLIYFSYDVKMKEKGDIPEGYSVSREKKERFSLILESASTNQTSMYLCASSFERVGVTQYFGPGTRLTVL.